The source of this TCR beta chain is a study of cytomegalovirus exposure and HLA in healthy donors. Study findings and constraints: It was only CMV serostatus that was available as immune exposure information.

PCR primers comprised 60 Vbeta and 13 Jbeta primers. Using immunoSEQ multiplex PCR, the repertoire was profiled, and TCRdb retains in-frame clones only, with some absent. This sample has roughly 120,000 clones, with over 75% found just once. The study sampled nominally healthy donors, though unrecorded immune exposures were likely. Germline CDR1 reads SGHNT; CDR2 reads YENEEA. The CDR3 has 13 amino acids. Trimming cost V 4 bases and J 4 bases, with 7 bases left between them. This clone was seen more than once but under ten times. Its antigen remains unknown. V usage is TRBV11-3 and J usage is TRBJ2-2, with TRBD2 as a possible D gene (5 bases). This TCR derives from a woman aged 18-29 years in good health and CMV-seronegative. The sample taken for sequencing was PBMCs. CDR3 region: CASSYEGTGELFF. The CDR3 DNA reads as TGTGCCAGCAGCTATGAGGGCACCGGGGAGCTGTTTTTT.